This TCR beta chain derives from a study of Ad26.COV2.S vaccination and SARS-CoV-2 variants (dated by TCRdb to about 2021). Regarding the research as a whole: Donors in the vaccine arm were drawn from COV1001, a multicentre, randomized, double-blind, placebo-controlled phase I-IIa trial testing Ad26.COV2.S in healthy adults. Dosing of Ad26.COV2.S was intramuscular, at either 5x10^10 or 1x10^11 viral particles, delivered as one shot or as two shots spaced 56 days apart. TCRbeta repertoire sequencing served as the tool for gauging how specific and how broad the SARS-CoV-2-reactive T cell receptors were following Ad26.COV2.S vaccination. The TCR-sequenced set comprised about 32 samples: about 19 Ad26.COV2.S vaccine recipients, 5 placebo recipients and 8 SARS-CoV-2 convalescent individuals. Trial participants were randomized into five groups of five: low-dose or high-dose Ad26.COV2.S given once or twice, or placebo on both occasions. Investigators remained blinded to trial group allocation during experiments and outcome assessment. Study-wide findings and limitations: Substantial breadth of spike-specific CD8+ and CD4+ T cell responses was reported after vaccination. Ad26.COV2.S recipients had higher spike-specific TCR breadth than placebo recipients (P = 0.0014). Comparable non-spike TCR breadth was observed between vaccine and placebo recipients, consistent with only spike being contained in the vaccine. According to the authors, total T cell responses may have been underestimated by the TCR breadth and depth analyses. The study was not powered to compare responses between vaccine doses or regimens.

TCRbeta CDR3 regions were sequenced with the immunoSEQ Assay. After extraction, genomic DNA underwent amplification by bias-controlled multiplex PCR, followed by high-throughput sequencing. Per the authors' processing: To quantify the absolute abundance of each unique TCRbeta CDR3 region, sequences were collapsed and filtered. T cell fraction was estimated by normalization of TCRbeta template counts to usable DNA, with usable DNA being measured through amplification of reference genes present in all nucleated cells. Repertoire TCRs were annotated as SARS-CoV-2-specific by exact matching of V gene, CDR3 amino acid sequence and J gene to a known reactive TCR set. The reference SARS-CoV-2 TCR set was obtained from MIRA and was filtered for enrichment in COVID-19-positive ImmuneCODE repertoires, whereby public or cross-reactive TCRs were removed. Using the MIRA antigens, annotated TCRs were further analysed by specific ORF or by position within an ORF. Breadth was defined as annotated unique rearrangements over total unique productive rearrangements; depth was the summed frequency of those rearrangements. Group comparisons of TCR breadth used two-sided Wilcoxon rank-sum tests. The source is immuneACCESS, and TCRdb retained only in-frame sequences with V and J called. Part of the clones is not carried over; for the studies checked, unresolved V genes explain less than half of this, and the remainder is unexplained. V, J and clone size were drawn from that table, and D and trimming were deduced from the DNA. The sample table contains approximately 350,000 clones; only one count was recorded for 83% of them. The leading ten clones occupy more than 7% of the sample.

This clone was picked up a small number of times. Its binding antigen is unknown. Base qualities are missing; no much larger clone stands one base away. Per the publication, the treatment or condition label means: over 15 received Ad26.COV2.S at low or high dose, single or two shots; about 5 received placebo; per-sample allocation not given. Repertoires of vaccine and placebo recipients were sequenced from samples collected on day 63 after the first injection. In Cohort 1b, roughly 25 adults aged 18-55 years were enrolled at a single site in Boston, USA, between 29 July and 7 August 2020. Ad26.COV2.S was a replication-incompetent adenovirus type 26 vector expressing a prefusion-stabilized SARS-CoV-2 spike protein from the original Wuhan strain. The cysteine opens and the phenylalanine closes a CDR3 of 14 amino acids. Of all the DNA, just the CDR3 is kept, 42 bases in frame from base 1. CDR1 and CDR2 were assigned from the germline V gene as KGHDR and SFDVKD. Trimmed from V: 4 bases; trimmed from J: 6 bases; junction bases lacking a gene match: 7.

The receptor chain draws on TRBV24-1 and TRBJ2-7, with TRBD1 matching 8 junction bases. The receptor's source is a person aged 18-65 years who received the Ad26.COV2.S COVID-19 vaccine or a placebo. Sequenced here: peripheral blood, sampled in a trial of Ad26.COV2.S vaccine versus placebo. The CDR3 has the sequence CATSESGTGGEQYF. The nucleotides read TGTGCCACCAGTGAATCCGGGACAGGAGGCGAGCAGTACTTC.